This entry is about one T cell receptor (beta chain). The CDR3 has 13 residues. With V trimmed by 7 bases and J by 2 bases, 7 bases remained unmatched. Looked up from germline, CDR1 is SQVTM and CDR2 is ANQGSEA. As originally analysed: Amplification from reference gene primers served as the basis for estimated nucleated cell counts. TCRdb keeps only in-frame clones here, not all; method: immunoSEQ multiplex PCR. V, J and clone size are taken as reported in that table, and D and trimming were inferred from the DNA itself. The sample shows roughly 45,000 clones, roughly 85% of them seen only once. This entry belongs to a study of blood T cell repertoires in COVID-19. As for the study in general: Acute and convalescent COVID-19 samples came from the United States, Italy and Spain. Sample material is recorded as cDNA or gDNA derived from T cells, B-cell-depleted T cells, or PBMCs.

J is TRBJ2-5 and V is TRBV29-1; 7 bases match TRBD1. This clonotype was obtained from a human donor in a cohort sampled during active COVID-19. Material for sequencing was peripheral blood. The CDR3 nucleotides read TGCAGCGCCGGACAGGAGGAACAAGAGACCCAGTACTTC. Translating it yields CSAGQEEQETQYF.